This TCR beta chain is from a study of graft-versus-host responses after intestinal transplantation. Whole-study context: The whole recipient group had anti-thymocyte globulin induction followed by tacrolimus and steroids for approximately three years.

Germline V lookup: CDR1 SQVTM, CDR2 ANQGSEA. Trimming removed 3 bases from V and 1 base from J; junction bases left unmatched: 2. The CDR3 covers 14 residues. Note on this clone: Its specificity is not known.

The method was immunoSEQ multiplex PCR; TCRdb's version includes in-frame clones alone and lacks a portion of them. The top ten clones hold under 0.3% of a sample with about 86,000 clones, 88% of them seen once. Regarding the study as a whole: Among circulating GvH clones, peak levels were associated with early post-transplant declines in HvG clones.

This TCR was sampled from a human donor who was the organ donor for an intestinal transplant. The sequences come from unstimulated CD4+ T cells sorted from spleen or lymph node cells, collected before transplant. The chain employs TRBV29-1 and TRBJ2-5; 10 positions match TRBD2. The CDR3 reads CSVETSGFQETQYF. The CDR3 bases are TGCAGCGTTGAGACTAGCGGGTTCCAAGAGACCCAGTACTTC.